The entry below gives a single T cell receptor beta chain sequence along with its context. Its antigen is as yet unknown. This specimen belongs to a study of post-analysis software for immune sequencing data. Prepared libraries of TCR beta cDNA carried unique molecular identifiers. T cells numbering about 0.85 to 11 million yielded cDNA molecules that totaled about 500,000. TCRdb used MiXCR to reprocess the PCR reads, holding one entry per CDR3 protein. The sample comprises roughly 620,000 distinct CDR3 sequences, around 40% of which are singletons, and about 1.5% rests with the top ten. This CDR3 has 13 amino acids. CDR1 is DFQATT and CDR2 is SNEGSKA in the germline V gene (reference sequence). Findings and caveats of the study: Multiple sclerosis patients showed significantly lower normalized Chao1 diversity than controls did. In patients, TRBV5-6, TRBV5-1 and TRBV20-1 belonged to roughly five TRBV segments found more frequently than in controls.

The sequence was collected from a girl aged 10-17 years with multiple sclerosis. The genes are TRBV20-1 and TRBJ2-5; D is perhaps TRBD1 or TRBD2 (5 bases each). The tail of the sequence fits TRBJ2-7 better, so the J call may be wrong. The material sequenced was blood. This CDR3 reads CSARGGRGDEQYF. The CDR3 region has the DNA TGCAGTGCTAGAGGGGGAAGAGGGGACGAGCAGTACTTC.